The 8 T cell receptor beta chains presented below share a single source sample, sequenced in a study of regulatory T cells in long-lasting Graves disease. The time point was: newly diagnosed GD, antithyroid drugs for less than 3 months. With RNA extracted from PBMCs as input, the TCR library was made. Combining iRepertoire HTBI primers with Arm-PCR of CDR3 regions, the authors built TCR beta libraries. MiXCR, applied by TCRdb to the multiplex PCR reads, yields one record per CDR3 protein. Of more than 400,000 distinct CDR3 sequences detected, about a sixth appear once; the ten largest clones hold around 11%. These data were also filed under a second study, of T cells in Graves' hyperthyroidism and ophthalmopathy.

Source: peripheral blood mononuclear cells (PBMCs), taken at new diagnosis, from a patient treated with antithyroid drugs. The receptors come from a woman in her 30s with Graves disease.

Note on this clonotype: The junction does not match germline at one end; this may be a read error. The CDR3 is CAGSFSGTSGRFHEQYF. The CDR3 DNA is TGTGCCGGCAGTTTTTCGGGGACTAGCGGGAGATTCCACGAGCAGTACTTC. The J gene is TRBJ2-7, the V gene TRBV28; 14 bases map to TRBD2. CDR1 is MDHEN and CDR2 is SYDVKM in the germline V gene. The CDR3 contains 17 residues. The entire variable domain, with the rest obtained from reference TRBV28 and TRBJ2-7, is as follows: DVKVTQSSRYLVKRTGEKVFLECVQDMDHENMFWYRQDPGLGLRLIYFSYDVKMKEKGDIPEGYSVSREKKERFSLILESASTNQTSMYLCAGSFSGTSGRFHEQYFGPGTRLTVT.

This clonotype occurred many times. CDR3 in amino acids: CASSGHPSTDTQYF. In DNA, the CDR3 is TGTGCCAGCAGTGGTCACCCTAGCACAGATACGCAGTATTTT. The chain links TRBV27 to TRBJ2-3, with D uncertain. From germline, CDR1 is MNHEY and CDR2 SMNVEV (reference sequence). The CDR3 extends over 14 amino acids. The V end lost 5 bases, the J end lost 0 bases, and 9 bases lay between the germline ends.

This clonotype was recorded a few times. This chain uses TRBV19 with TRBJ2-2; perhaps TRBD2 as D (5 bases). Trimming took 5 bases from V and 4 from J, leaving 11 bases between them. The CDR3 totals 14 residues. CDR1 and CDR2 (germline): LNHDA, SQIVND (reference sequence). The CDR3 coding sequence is TGTGCCAGTAGTCCTAGCCGGTTCACCGGGGAGCTGTTTTTT. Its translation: CASSPSRFTGELFF.

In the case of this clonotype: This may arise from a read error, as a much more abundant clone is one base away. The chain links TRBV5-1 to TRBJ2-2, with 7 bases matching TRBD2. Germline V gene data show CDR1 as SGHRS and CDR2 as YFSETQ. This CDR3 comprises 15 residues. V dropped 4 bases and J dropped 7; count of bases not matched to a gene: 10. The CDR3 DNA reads TGCGCCAGCAGCCTCCGAAGCGGGATGGGCGGGGAGCTGTTTTTT. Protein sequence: CASSLRSGMGGELFF.

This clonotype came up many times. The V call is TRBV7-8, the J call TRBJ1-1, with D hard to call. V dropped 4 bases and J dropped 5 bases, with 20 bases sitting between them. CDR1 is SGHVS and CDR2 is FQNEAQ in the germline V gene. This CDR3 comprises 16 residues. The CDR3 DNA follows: TGTGCCAGCAGCTCCCGTTTCCGCCCCTCGAATACTGAAGCTTTCTTT. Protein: CASSSRFRPSNTEAFF.

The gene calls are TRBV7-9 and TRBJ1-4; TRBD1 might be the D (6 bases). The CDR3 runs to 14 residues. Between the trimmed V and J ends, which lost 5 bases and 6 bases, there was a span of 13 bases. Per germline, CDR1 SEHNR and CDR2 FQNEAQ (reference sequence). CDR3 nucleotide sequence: TGTGCCAGCAGCGAGAACAGGGCGGATGAAAAACTGTTTTTT. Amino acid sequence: CASSENRADEKLFF.

CDR3 in amino acids: CASSGDSGANVLTF. CDR3 nucleotides: TGTGCCAGTAGTGGAGACTCTGGGGCCAACGTCCTGACTTTC. The chain combines TRBV19 with TRBJ2-6, with D unclear. This CDR3 region has 14 residues. Trimming cost V 5 bases and J 0 bases, with 5 bases left between them. Germline-derived CDR1 and CDR2 are LNHDA and SQIVND (reference sequence).

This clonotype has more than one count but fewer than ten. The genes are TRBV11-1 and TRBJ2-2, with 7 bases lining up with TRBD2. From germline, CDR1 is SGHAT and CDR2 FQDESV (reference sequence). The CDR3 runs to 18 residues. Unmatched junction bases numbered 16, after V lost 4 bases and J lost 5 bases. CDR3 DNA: TGTGCCAGCAGCTATCGGGACTACCCCGGAGGGGTAACCGGGGAGCTGTTTTTT. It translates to CASSYRDYPGGVTGELFF.